This T cell receptor (beta chain) was sequenced during a study of cytomegalovirus exposure and HLA in healthy donors. V lost 4 bases and J 2 bases, leaving 8 bases between the germline ends. In germline, CDR1 is MGHRA, CDR2 YSYEKL. The CDR3 runs to 13 residues. The PCR was carried out with 60 Vbeta primers and 13 Jbeta primers. The table came from immunoSEQ multiplex PCR; TCRdb's copy has only in-frame clones and leaves some out. The data show 200,000 to 250,000 clones, over 70% seen once. J is TRBJ2-5 and V is TRBV4-1, with D perhaps TRBD2 (5 bases). The receptor's source is an older woman in good health and CMV-seropositive. Material for sequencing was PBMCs. The DNA for the CDR3 is TGCGCCAGCAGCCGGACTCGACAAGAGACCCAGTACTTC. It specifies CASSRTRQETQYF.